This T cell receptor beta chain appears in the sequencing data of a study of blood T cell repertoires in COVID-19. This CDR3 region has 14 residues. Germline V gives CDR1 SEHNR, CDR2 FQNEAQ (reference sequence). Trimming at V came to 5 bases and at J to 3 bases, leaving 5 bases not matched to a gene. Original analysis: The assay estimated nucleated cells by amplifying reference gene primers. TCRdb's table, derived via immunoSEQ multiplex PCR, lists solely in-frame clones and lacks some. D and trimming come from the DNA, and the V and J calls and clone size come from that table. Here the sample spans about 130,000 clones, 60% to 80% being singletons. This clone turned up a few times.

The clonotype comes from a man aged 55 to 70 who had recovered from COVID-19. V and J are TRBV7-9 and TRBJ1-2; 8 bases agree with TRBD1. Material for sequencing was peripheral blood. CDR3 in DNA: TGTGCCAGCAGCCAGGGGGCTGGAGACTATGGCTACACCTTC. Its protein is CASSQGAGDYGYTF.